The next 27 T cell receptor beta chains were all read from a single sample in a study of blood T cell repertoires in COVID-19. Profiling relied on immunoSEQ multiplex PCR, and the TCRdb table lists in-frame clones only, not all of them. Of tens of thousands of clones listed, around four fifths are singletons. Sample: peripheral blood. These receptors all stem from a man in his fifties or sixties with acute or convalescent COVID-19.

This clone came up once. The V and J genes are TRBV3-1 (or the pseudogene TRBV3-2) and TRBJ1-1; TRBD1 aligns across 7 bases. The CDR3 spans 14 residues. Trimming took 2 bases from V and 3 from J; bases not matched to a gene: 3. Germline CDR1 is LGHDT and CDR2 is YNNKEL (reference sequence). The CDR3 region has the DNA TGTGCCAGCAGCCAAAGGGGGCAGTACACTGAAGCTTTCTTT. Residues: CASSQRGQYTEAFF.

The J gene is TRBJ2-7, the V gene TRBV7-6; a weak D match, TRBD1 (6 bases). Germline CDR1 reads SGHVS; CDR2 reads FNYEAQ. CDR3 length: 13 amino acids. The V end was cut by 4 bases, the J end by 2 bases, with 9 bases between. The CDR3 spells CASSSTGTYEQYF. As DNA, the CDR3 is TGTGCCAGCAGCTCCACAGGGACCTACGAGCAGTACTTC.

This clone was seen once. The chain uses TRBV19 and TRBJ1-5, with 7 bases that match TRBD1. The V gene's germline CDR1 is LNHDA and CDR2 SQIVND (reference sequence). V lost 5 bases and J lost 6; bases outside the gene matches: 4. The CDR3 extends over 13 amino acids. The CDR3 DNA sequence: TGTGCCAGTAGTCAAGGACAGGCTCAGCCCCAGCATTTT. It codes for CASSQGQAQPQHF.

In this sample, this clone turned up once. This rearrangement joins TRBV30 to TRBJ2-1; 12 bases map to TRBD2. From germline, CDR1 is GTSNPN and CDR2 SVGIG (reference sequence). The ends lost 3 bases at V and 8 bases at J; junction bases unmatched: 8. CDR3 length: 15 residues. In DNA, the CDR3 is TGTGCCTGGAGCCCCGCTAGCGGGGGGGCCCATGAGCAGTTCTTC. Translation gives CAWSPASGGAHEQFF.

The chain combines TRBV5-6 with TRBJ2-3; tentatively, D is TRBD1 (6 bases). This CDR3 contains 15 residues. Germline CDR1 and CDR2: SGHDT and YYEEEE. V lost 5 bases and J 6 bases, leaving 19 bases between the germline ends. Here the CDR3 reads CASSESQGRRDTQYF. CDR3 bases: TGTGCCAGCAGTGAGAGCCAGGGGAGAAGGGATACGCAGTATTTT.

The genes are TRBV14 and TRBJ2-1; 14 bases are shared with TRBD2. The germline CDR1 and CDR2 sequences are SGHDN and FVKESK. J lost 5 bases, V lost 4 bases, and 7 bases had no gene match. This CDR3 spans 17 amino acids. CDR3 in DNA: TGTGCCAGCAGCCCCCGACTAGCGGGAGGGCCGAACAATGAGCAGTTCTTC. Translation gives CASSPRLAGGPNNEQFF.

This clone was counted only a few times. The V and J genes are TRBV10-3 and TRBJ1-1, with 10 bases aligning to TRBD1. V trimming: 6 bases; J trimming: 4 bases; junction bases outside the gene matches: 5. The CDR3 is 14 amino acids. Germline CDR1 reads ENHRY; CDR2 reads SYGVKD. For the CDR3, the DNA is TGTGCCATCAGCGACAGGGGGCCAGGCACTGAAGCTTTCTTT. Protein: CAISDRGPGTEAFF.

J is TRBJ2-1 and V is TRBV7-9, with 9 bases fitting TRBD2. This CDR3 region has 15 residues. The junction had 7 bases not matched to a gene; V was cut back by 1 base and J by 9 bases. The germline CDR1 and CDR2 sequences are SEHNR and FQNEAQ (reference sequence). CDR3 in DNA: TGTGCCAGCAGCTTAGGGGTAGCGGGAGTTGTTGAGCAGTTCTTC. It translates to CASSLGVAGVVEQFF.

V is TRBV6-5 and J is TRBJ2-7; a weak D match, TRBD2 (5 bases). The length of the CDR3 is 14 residues. V was trimmed by 7 bases and J by 2 bases, leaving 15 bases between them. The germline gives CDR1 MNHEY, CDR2 SVGAGI. CDR3 DNA: TGTGCCAGCATCCCCCGGGCGGGCCCCTACGAGCAGTACTTC. Protein: CASIPRAGPYEQYF.

This chain uses TRBV4-1 with TRBJ2-3; D is unclear. The CDR3 extends over 17 amino acids. The V gene lost 1 base and the J gene lost 5 bases, with 19 bases spanning the gap. CDR1 is MGHRA and CDR2 is YSYEKL in the germline V gene. In DNA, the CDR3 is TGCGCCAGCAGCCAAGGGTTAGTATTCCCCCCTCAAGATACGCAGTATTTT. It yields the protein CASSQGLVFPPQDTQYF.

This clone was seen only a few times. The chain has TRBV27 and TRBJ1-4, with D tentatively TRBD1 (5 bases). The CDR3 is made up of 15 amino acids. V dropped 8 bases and J dropped 3 bases, with 16 bases sitting between them. The V gene's germline CDR1 is MNHEY and CDR2 SMNVEV (reference sequence). The CDR3 sequence is CASSPGDHPNEKLFF. DNA for the CDR3: TGTGCCAGCTCCCCGGGGGATCATCCTAATGAAAAACTGTTTTTT.

The chain carries TRBV7-8 and TRBJ1-6; D uncertain. Germline assignment: CDR1 SGHVS and CDR2 FQNEAQ. V shed 0 bases and J shed 5 bases, with 8 bases lying between them. The length of the CDR3 is 15 residues. CDR3 in DNA: TGTGCCAGCAGCTTAGCCTCAGGAAATAATTCACCCCTCCACTTT. It codes for CASSLASGNNSPLHF. The variable domain in full, completed from reference TRBV7-8 and TRBJ1-6, reads GAGVSQSPRYKVAKRGQDVALRCDPISGHVSLFWYQQALGQGPEFLTYFQNEAQLDKSGLPSDRFFAERPEGSVSTLKIQRTQQEDSAVYLCASSLASGNNSPLHFGNGTRLTVT.

The rearrangement links TRBV18 to TRBJ1-5; 7 bases agree with TRBD1. The CDR3 runs to 17 residues. J was trimmed by 3 bases and V by 4 bases; bases with no gene match: 12. Per germline, CDR1 KGHSH and CDR2 LQKENI. The CDR3 DNA reads as TGTGCCAGCTCACAACCGGGGACAGAGAGCTACAATCAGCCCCAGCATTTT. It translates to CASSQPGTESYNQPQHF.

The CDR3 reads CASSLGGIGEQYF. CDR3 in DNA: TGTGCCAGCAGCTTGGGAGGTATCGGCGAGCAGTACTTC. The chain joins TRBV5-5 to TRBJ2-7; unclear D gene. This CDR3 contains 13 residues. Per the germline V gene, CDR1 is SGHKS and CDR2 is YYEKEE (reference sequence). V lost 0 bases and J 6 bases, leaving 10 bases between the germline ends.

The V call is TRBV7-2, the J call TRBJ1-3, with D possibly matching TRBD1 (5 bases). The CDR3 is made up of 17 amino acids. V dropped 2 bases and J dropped 0 bases, with 14 bases sitting between them. Germline loops: CDR1 SGHTA, CDR2 FQGNSA. CDR3: CASSLWVGASSGNTIYF. Here the CDR3 DNA reads TGTGCCAGCAGCTTATGGGTAGGGGCGAGCTCTGGAAACACCATATATTTT.

The V call is TRBV11-3, the J call TRBJ2-2; tentatively, D is TRBD2 (5 bases). The V gene's germline CDR1 is SGHNT and CDR2 YENEEA. The CDR3 extends over 15 amino acids. V was pared by 4 bases and J by 1 base, with 10 bases between. The CDR3 DNA reads as TGTGCCAGCAGCTCTAGCCACAGGAACACCGGGGAGCTGTTTTTT. Residues: CASSSSHRNTGELFF.

This chain links TRBV19 with TRBJ1-4; tentatively, D is TRBD1 (6 bases). Germline V gives CDR1 LNHDA, CDR2 SQIVND (reference sequence). Trimming pared 5 bases from V and 4 bases from J, leaving 14 bases between. The CDR3 is 15 amino acids. The CDR3 DNA follows: TGTGCCAGTAGTCTACAGGACAGTCGTAATGAAAAACTGTTTTTT. Protein: CASSLQDSRNEKLFF.

The sample holds one count of this clone. The chain has TRBV27 and TRBJ2-1, with D unresolved. CDR1 is MNHEY and CDR2 is SMNVEV in the germline V gene (reference sequence). CDR3 length equals 11 residues. The V end lost 2 bases, the J end lost 7 bases, and 3 bases lay between the germline ends. The CDR3 here is CASSLRNEQFF. The CDR3 nucleotides are TGTGCCAGCAGTTTACGGAATGAGCAGTTCTTC.

The rearrangement joins TRBV9 to TRBJ2-1, with TRBD2 identical over 8 bases. CDR3 length: 15 amino acids. CDR1 and CDR2 (germline): SGDLS, YYNGEE. J was trimmed by 8 bases and V by 4 bases; bases with no gene match: 11. The CDR3 nucleotides are TGTGCCAGCAGCCCCGGGACTAGTCCAACGGATGAGCAGTTCTTC. Translating gives CASSPGTSPTDEQFF.

In its sample, this clone was seen once. The V call is TRBV19, the J call TRBJ1-1; the D is unclear. Trimming stripped 3 bases from V and 0 bases from J, with 11 bases between. The CDR3 consists of 15 residues. Germline-derived CDR1 and CDR2 are LNHDA and SQIVND (reference sequence). CDR3 in amino acids: CASSIPKRLNTEAFF. CDR3 nucleotides: TGTGCCAGTAGTATTCCTAAACGCTTGAACACTGAAGCTTTCTTT.

V and J are TRBV19 and TRBJ2-5, with 13 positions matching TRBD2. The CDR3 loop spans 15 amino acids. Germline V gene lookup returns CDR1 LNHDA and CDR2 SQIVND (reference sequence). Trimming took 5 bases from V and 7 from J; bases not matched to a gene: 7. The CDR3 reads CASSQTSGGVRTQYF. The CDR3 DNA is TGTGCCAGTAGTCAAACTAGCGGGGGGGTCCGGACCCAGTACTTC.

The chain joins TRBV5-5 to TRBJ1-4; 8 nucleotides match TRBD1. V was pared by 2 bases and J by 8 bases, with 8 bases of the junction left unmatched. The CDR3 has 15 amino acids. The germline V gene encodes CDR1 SGHKS and CDR2 YYEKEE (reference sequence). The CDR3 sequence: CASSLQQGEGEKLFF. In nucleotides, the CDR3 is TGTGCCAGCAGCTTACAACAGGGGGAGGGGGAAAAACTGTTTTTT.

The chain recombines TRBV29-1 with TRBJ2-7, with 13 bases lining up with TRBD2. Germline V gene lookup returns CDR1 SQVTM and CDR2 ANQGSEA. CDR3 length: 16 amino acids. V was clipped by 6 bases and J by 7 bases; unmatched bases: 15. CDR3 loop: CSVSPTAVLAGGEQYF. In DNA, the CDR3 is TGCAGCGTCTCCCCCACGGCCGTACTAGCGGGAGGGGAGCAGTACTTC.

The J gene is TRBJ2-1, the V gene TRBV18; 10 bases are shared with TRBD2. Germline V CDR1 and CDR2: KGHSH, LQKENI. J was trimmed by 2 bases and V by 6 bases; bases with no gene match: 7. The CDR3 loop spans 16 amino acids. The CDR3 DNA reads TGTGCCAGCTCGCCCCTAGCGGGGGAGGCCTACAATGAGCAGTTCTTC. Residues: CASSPLAGEAYNEQFF.

This chain links TRBV12-5 with TRBJ2-1; D possibly corresponds to TRBD2 (6 bases). Trimming pared 3 bases from V and 8 bases from J, leaving 11 bases between. Germline loops: CDR1 LGHNT, CDR2 FRNRAP. The CDR3 consists of 13 residues. DNA for the CDR3: TGTGCTAGTGGTTTAGGGGAGGTATATGAGCAGTTCTTC. It encodes CASGLGEVYEQFF.

The CDR3 loop is CASRPWAGSADTQYF. The CDR3 nucleotides read TGTGCCAGCAGGCCCTGGGCGGGATCCGCAGATACGCAGTATTTT. The V gene is TRBV5-8, the J gene TRBJ2-3; possible D gene TRBD2, 6 bases. The CDR3 covers 15 residues. The germline gives CDR1 SGHTS, CDR2 YDEGEE. V lost 5 bases, J lost 4 bases, and 17 bases lay in between. The full variable domain, in which reference TRBV5-8 and TRBJ2-3 provide the parts outside the CDR3, is EAGVTQSPTHLIKTRGQQATLRCSPISGHTSVYWYQQALGLGLQFLLWYDEGEERNRGNFPPRFSGRQFPNYSSELNVNALELEDSALYLCASRPWAGSADTQYFGPGTRLTVL.

V is TRBV10-3 and J is TRBJ2-2; D not resolved. Germline V gives CDR1 ENHRY, CDR2 SYGVKD. CDR3 size: 14 residues. The germline V and J ends were trimmed by 5 bases and 0 bases, with 7 bases remaining between them. CDR3 region: CAISYGANTGELFF. The DNA for the CDR3 is TGTGCCATCAGTTATGGAGCGAACACCGGGGAGCTGTTTTTT.